This T cell receptor (beta chain) came from a study of T cell changes during pregnancy in multiple sclerosis. Germline V gene sequence: CDR1 ENHRY, CDR2 SYGVKD. The ends were cut back, 2 bases at V and 7 bases at J, with 12 bases in the middle. This CDR3 comprises 14 residues. Here immunoSEQ multiplex PCR was the method, and the copy in TCRdb shows in-frame clones only, minus some. The data contain tens of thousands of clones, 88% of them seen just once; the ten biggest clones take up over 1.5%. This receptor was identified in a female donor with multiple sclerosis, enrolled in a pregnancy study. The chain recombines TRBV10-3 with TRBJ2-1; D remains ambiguous. The specimen was peripheral blood, collected in the first trimester of pregnancy. CDR3 protein: CAISEPNKSNEQFF. In DNA form, the CDR3 reads TGTGCCATCAGTGAGCCCAACAAGTCTAATGAGCAGTTCTTC.